This is a list of T cell receptor beta chains from one sample in a study of chemoradiotherapy in HPV16-positive cancers. Clones were sequenced by immunoSEQ multiplex PCR, and TCRdb holds only the in-frame ones, with some missing. Of about 33,000 clones in the sample, approximately 90% were seen once. Sequencing used blood, obtained from a patient who underwent chemoradiotherapy. These receptors were taken from a human donor with HPV-associated anogenital cancer. Both conserved end residues are part of each CDR3. D genes are given only for firm matches. Not every row has a clone size; where given, it reads once, few, many or a size class.

v_gene,len,j_gene,d_gene,abundance,CDR3nt,CDR3aa
TRBV27,14,TRBJ1-6,-,-,TGTGCCAGCAGTTTAAAGGACTCCCTTTCACCCCTCCACTTT,CASSLKDSLSPLHF
TRBV5-6,16,TRBJ1-4,TRBD1,-,TGTGCCAGCAGCCCGGACAGGGGGTTGACTAATGAAAAACTGTTTTTT,CASSPDRGLTNEKLFF
TRBV7-2,15,TRBJ2-7,TRBD2,-,TGTGCCAGCAGCTTCGAGCGGGGGGGATTCGTCGAGCAGTACTTC,CASSFERGGFVEQYF
TRBV27,17,TRBJ2-2,TRBD1,-,TGTGCCAGCAGTTTATTTTCCGGGACAGCTAACACCGGGGAGCTGTTTTTT,CASSLFSGTANTGELFF
TRBV6-5,15,TRBJ1-4,TRBD1,-,TGTGCCAGCAGCAACGGACAGGGCGGGGTGAAAAAACTGTTTTTT,CASSNGQGGVKKLFF
TRBV5-4,12,TRBJ2-1,-,-,TGTGCCAGCAGCCCGACTGGCCATGAGCAGTTCTTC,CASSPTGHEQFF
TRBV11-2,14,TRBJ2-5,-,-,TGTGCCAGCAGCCCTATGGGCAGGGAAGAGACCCAGTACTTC,CASSPMGREETQYF
TRBV7-2,13,TRBJ1-5,-,-,TGTGCCAGCAGCTTACAGGGCGATCAGCCCCAGCATTTT,CASSLQGDQPQHF
TRBV7-6,14,TRBJ2-7,-,few,TGTGCCAGCAGCGCCGGTTTGGGTCTCGACGAGCAGTACTTC,CASSAGLGLDEQYF
TRBV5-6,15,TRBJ1-2,-,few,TGTGCCAGCAGCACCCCGACAGTGATTAACTATGGCTACACCTTC,CASSTPTVINYGYTF
TRBV5-1,16,TRBJ1-2,-,-,TGCGCCAGCAGCTTGGATTCGGGCAGGTTGGATGGACGCTACACCTTC,CASSLDSGRLDGRYTF
TRBV18,15,TRBJ1-2,-,-,TGTGCCAGCTCACCACAGGTACAGGGCACTGATGGCTACACCTTC,CASSPQVQGTDGYTF
TRBV10-2,13,TRBJ2-2,-,-,TGCGCCAGCAGTGCCTACGGGTCCGGGGAGCTGTTTTTT,CASSAYGSGELFF
TRBV11-2,14,TRBJ2-7,TRBD1,-,TGTGCCAGCAGCGCGACAGGGCTTCCCTACGAGCAGTACTTC,CASSATGLPYEQYF
TRBV18,15,TRBJ2-5,-,-,TGTGCCAGCGCGACAGGCGGGGGATCCCAAGAGACCCAGTACTTC,CASATGGGSQETQYF
TRBV2,13,TRBJ2-1,-,-,TGTGCCAGCAGTGACCAGGGGAGCAATGAGCAGTTCTTC,CASSDQGSNEQFF
TRBV27,15,TRBJ2-1,TRBD1,-,TGTGCCAGCAGTTCGACAGGGGGCACGGGCGGTGAGCAGTTCTTC,CASSSTGGTGGEQFF
TRBV4-2,15,TRBJ1-2,TRBD1,-,TGTGCCAGCAGCCGAGACCGGGACAGGGGACCCGGCTACACCTTC,CASSRDRDRGPGYTF
TRBV19,15,TRBJ2-1,-,-,TGTGCCAGTAAGGTGGGGACCAGCTCCTACAATGAGCAGTTCTTC,CASKVGTSSYNEQFF
TRBV7-8,14,TRBJ2-1,-,-,TGTGCCAGCAGCCCCAAACGGACCCAAGCCGCGCAGTTCTTC,CASSPKRTQAAQFF
TRBV6-1,14,TRBJ2-7,-,few,TGTGCCAGCACCGAAGGTGGGAGGATCTACGAGCAGTACTTC,CASTEGGRIYEQYF
TRBV5-1,12,TRBJ2-3,-,-,TGCGCCAGCAAACCAGGTACAGATACGCAGTATTTT,CASKPGTDTQYF
TRBV28,14,TRBJ1-6,-,-,TGTGCCAGCAGTTTAGAGCATTTTAATTCACCCCTCCACTTT,CASSLEHFNSPLHF
TRBV5-6,15,TRBJ2-5,TRBD2,-,TGTGCCAGCAGCTTGGTCACGGGGGGCCAAGAGACCCAGTACTTC,CASSLVTGGQETQYF
TRBV5-1,14,TRBJ1-1,-,-,TGCGCCAGCAGCTCCGGGACAATGAACACTGAAGCTTTCTTT,CASSSGTMNTEAFF
TRBV4-1,17,TRBJ1-2,TRBD1,-,TGCGCCAGCAGCCAAGAGGAGGGACAGAATTTTAACTATGGCTACACCTTC,CASSQEEGQNFNYGYTF
TRBV29-1,15,TRBJ2-6,-,-,TGCAGCGTTGAAGAGCCCTATTCTGGGGCCAACGTCCTGACTTTC,CSVEEPYSGANVLTF
TRBV2,14,TRBJ1-2,-,-,TGTGCCAGCAGTGAAGGGGACATGCCCTATGGCTACACCTTC,CASSEGDMPYGYTF
TRBV7-3,13,TRBJ1-1,-,once,TGTGCCAGCAGCTTCCAGGGGATCGCTGAAGCTTTCTTT,CASSFQGIAEAFF
TRBV6-5,15,TRBJ2-3,TRBD1,-,TGTGCCAGCAGTCTACAGGGGTCTAGCACAGATACGCAGTATTTT,CASSLQGSSTDTQYF
TRBV5-1,14,TRBJ1-2,-,-,TGCGCCAGCAGCTTGGCCCACAGGGACTATGGCTACACCTTC,CASSLAHRDYGYTF
TRBV11-2,13,TRBJ2-3,-,-,TGTGCCAGCAGCTCGGAGAACACAGATACGCAGTATTTT,CASSSENTDTQYF
TRBV5-1,14,TRBJ2-4,-,-,TGCGCCAGCAGCTTAGAGCGGGCCAAAAACATTCAGTACTTC,CASSLERAKNIQYF